These 7 T cell receptor beta chains were sequenced from one sample in a study of naive and memory T cell subsets. Two oligonucleotides, mixed equimolar, formed the beta constant-region primer covering TRBC1 and TRBC2. TCRdb fed the UMI-ligation and nested PCR reads into MiXCR, producing one record per CDR3 protein. The sample gives some 150,000 distinct CDR3 sequences, 15% to 20% of which show up once; approximately 0.15% is in the top ten. Sequencing used naive CD4+ T cells from blood. These receptors all come from a human donor in good health.

This chain links TRBV20-1 with TRBJ2-7; a weak D match, TRBD1 (6 bases). Germline CDR1 DFQATT, CDR2 SNEGSKA (reference sequence). The CDR3 loop spans 15 amino acids. V dropped 6 bases and J dropped 2 bases, with 20 bases sitting between them. The CDR3 sequence: CSADPVQGRTYEQYF. DNA of the CDR3: TGCAGTGCGGACCCGGTGCAGGGGCGAACCTACGAGCAGTACTTC.

The chain recombines TRBV29-1 with TRBJ2-3; TRBD2 aligns across 7 bases. V dropped 5 bases and J dropped 3; count of bases not matched to a gene: 8. The CDR3 contains 14 residues. The germline CDR1 and CDR2 sequences are SQVTM and ANQGSEA. The CDR3 bases are TGCAGCGTTTGGGGAGCGGGACGAACAGATACGCAGTATTTT. Protein sequence: CSVWGAGRTDTQYF.

This clonotype has a handful of counts. The chain employs TRBV20-1 and TRBJ2-3, with 13 bases identical to TRBD2. With 6 bases clipped from V and 5 bases from J, the junction kept 11 bases outside the gene matches. The CDR3 is 16 amino acids. Germline CDR1 DFQATT, CDR2 SNEGSKA (reference sequence). CDR3 sequence: CSAPGLAGSRVDTQYF. The CDR3 DNA reads as TGCAGTGCCCCGGGACTAGCGGGGTCGCGGGTAGATACGCAGTATTTT.

This clonotype was seen a few times. The chain joins TRBV12-3 or TRBV12-4 to TRBJ1-1; D gene unclear. V lost 6 bases to trimming and J lost 1 base, with 15 bases between them. CDR3 size: 15 residues. The CDR3 DNA follows: TGTGCCAGCAGCCCTGACGGCCGGCGGAACACTGAAGCTTTCTTT. Its protein product is CASSPDGRRNTEAFF.

V is TRBV7-6 and J is TRBJ1-1; TRBD1 might be the D (5 bases). V shed 2 bases and J shed 1 base, with 8 bases lying between them. Germline V lookup: CDR1 SGHVS, CDR2 FNYEAQ. The CDR3 is made up of 14 amino acids. The CDR3 DNA reads as TGTGCCAGCAGCTTATCGCAGGGGAACACTGAAGCTTTCTTT. Its protein product is CASSLSQGNTEAFF. Supplemented by reference TRBV7-6 and TRBJ1-1, the full variable domain reads GAGVSQSPRYKVTKRGQDVALRCDPISGHVSLYWYRQALGQGPEFLTYFNYEAQQDKSGLPNDRFSAERPEGSISTLTIQRTEQRDSAMYRCASSLSQGNTEAFFGQGTRLTVV.

This clonotype occurred many times. The V gene is TRBV4-2, the J gene TRBJ2-6; the match to TRBD1 covers 7 bases. The V gene's germline CDR1 is LGHNA and CDR2 YNFKEQ. The CDR3 length is 17 residues. V dropped 7 bases and J dropped 2; count of bases not matched to a gene: 11. The CDR3 DNA is TGTGCCAGCAAATTACAGGGGATCGGCCCTGGGGCCAACGTCCTGACTTTC. Translation gives CASKLQGIGPGANVLTF.

The chain couples TRBV7-2 to TRBJ2-4; maybe TRBD1 (6 bases). Germline V gives CDR1 SGHTA, CDR2 FQGNSA. Trimming pared 5 bases from V and 2 bases from J, leaving 19 bases between. This CDR3 has 17 residues. CDR3 nucleotides: TGTGCCAGCAGCCCAAACCAACAGGGATGGACCAAAAACATTCAGTACTTC. Translated, it gives CASSPNQQGWTKNIQYF.